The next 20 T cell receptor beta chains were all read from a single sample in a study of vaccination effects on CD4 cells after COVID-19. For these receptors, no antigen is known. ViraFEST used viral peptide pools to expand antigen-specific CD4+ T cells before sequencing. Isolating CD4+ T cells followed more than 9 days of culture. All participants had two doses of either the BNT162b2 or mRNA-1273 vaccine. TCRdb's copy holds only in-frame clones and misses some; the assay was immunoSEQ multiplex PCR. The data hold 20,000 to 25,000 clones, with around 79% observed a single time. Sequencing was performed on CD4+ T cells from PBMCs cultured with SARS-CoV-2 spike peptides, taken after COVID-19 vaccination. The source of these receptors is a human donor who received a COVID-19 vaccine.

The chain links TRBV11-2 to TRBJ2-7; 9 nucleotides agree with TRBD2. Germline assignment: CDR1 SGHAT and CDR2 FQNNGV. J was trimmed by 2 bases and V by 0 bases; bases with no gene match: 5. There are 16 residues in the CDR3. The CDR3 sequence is CASSLERLAEPYEQYF. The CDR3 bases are TGTGCCAGCAGCTTAGAGCGACTAGCGGAGCCCTACGAGCAGTACTTC.

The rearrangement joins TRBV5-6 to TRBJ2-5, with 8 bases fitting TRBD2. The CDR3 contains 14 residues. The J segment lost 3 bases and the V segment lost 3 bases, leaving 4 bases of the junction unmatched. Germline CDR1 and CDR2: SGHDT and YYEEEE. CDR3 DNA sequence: TGTGCCAGCAGCTGGGGACTAGTCGAAGAGACCCAGTACTTC. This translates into CASSWGLVEETQYF.

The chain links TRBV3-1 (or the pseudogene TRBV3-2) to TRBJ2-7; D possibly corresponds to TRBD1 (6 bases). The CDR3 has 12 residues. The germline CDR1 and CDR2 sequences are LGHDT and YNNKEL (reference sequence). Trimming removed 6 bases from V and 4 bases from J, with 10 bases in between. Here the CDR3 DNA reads TGTGCCAGCAGTATAAGGGGGTACGAGCAGTACTTC. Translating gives CASSIRGYEQYF.

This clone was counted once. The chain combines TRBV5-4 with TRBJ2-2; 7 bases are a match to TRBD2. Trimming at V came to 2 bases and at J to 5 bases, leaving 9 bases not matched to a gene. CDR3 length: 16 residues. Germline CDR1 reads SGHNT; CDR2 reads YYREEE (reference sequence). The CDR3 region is CASSFLLRERTGELFF. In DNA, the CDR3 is TGTGCCAGCAGCTTCTTATTGCGGGAGAGAACCGGGGAGCTGTTTTTT.

CDR3 sequence: CASSFQQGSGEQFF. The CDR3 DNA is TGCGCCAGCAGCTTTCAACAGGGTTCCGGTGAGCAGTTCTTC. The rearrangement links TRBV5-1 to TRBJ2-1; TRBD1 is a possible D gene (6 bases). Germline V lookup: CDR1 SGHRS, CDR2 YFSETQ. The CDR3 length is 14 residues. The ends were cut back, 2 bases at V and 9 bases at J, with 15 bases in the middle.

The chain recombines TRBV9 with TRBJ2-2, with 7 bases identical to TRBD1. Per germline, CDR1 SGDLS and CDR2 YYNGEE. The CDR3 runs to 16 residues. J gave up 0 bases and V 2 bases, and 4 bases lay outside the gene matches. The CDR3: CASSVVGGTNTGELFF. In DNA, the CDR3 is TGTGCCAGCAGCGTCGTAGGGGGCACGAACACCGGGGAGCTGTTTTTT.

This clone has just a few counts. The CDR3 loop reads CASSQIGTGGYTF. CDR3 sequence (DNA): TGTGCCAGCAGCCAAATAGGGACGGGCGGCTACACCTTC. V gene TRBV3-1 (or the pseudogene TRBV3-2) combines with J gene TRBJ1-2, with D perhaps TRBD1 (5 bases). The CDR3 contains 13 residues. V lost 2 bases and J lost 8, with 12 bases in between. The germline V gene encodes CDR1 LGHDT and CDR2 YNNKEL (reference sequence).

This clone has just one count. The CDR3 protein is CASSQDLGSADTQYF. As DNA, the CDR3 is TGTGCCAGCAGCCAAGATCTGGGGTCGGCAGATACGCAGTATTTT. The chain is built from TRBV4-2 and TRBJ2-3, with D uncertain. V lost 0 bases to trimming and J lost 4 bases, with 11 bases between them. Germline-derived CDR1 and CDR2 are LGHNA and YNFKEQ. The CDR3 extends over 15 amino acids.

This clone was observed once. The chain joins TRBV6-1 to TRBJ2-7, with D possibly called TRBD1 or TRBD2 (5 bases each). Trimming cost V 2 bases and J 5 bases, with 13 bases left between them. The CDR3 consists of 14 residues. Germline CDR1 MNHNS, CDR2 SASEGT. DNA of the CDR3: TGTGCCAGCAGTGAACCCGGGACGAGCAACGAGCAGTACTTC. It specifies CASSEPGTSNEQYF.

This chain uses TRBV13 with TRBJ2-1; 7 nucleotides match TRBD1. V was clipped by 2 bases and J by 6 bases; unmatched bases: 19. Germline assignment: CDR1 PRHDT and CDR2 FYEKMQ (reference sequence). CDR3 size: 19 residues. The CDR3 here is CASSLIPLTGSVNVNEQFF. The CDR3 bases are TGTGCCAGCAGCTTAATCCCCTTGACAGGGTCCGTTAACGTCAATGAGCAGTTCTTC. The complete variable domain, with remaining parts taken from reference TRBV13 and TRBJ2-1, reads AAGVIQSPRHLIKEKRETATLKCYPIPRHDTVYWYQQGPGQDPQFLISFYEKMQSDKGSIPDRFSAQQFSDYHSELNMSSLELGDSALYFCASSLIPLTGSVNVNEQFFGPGTRLTVL.

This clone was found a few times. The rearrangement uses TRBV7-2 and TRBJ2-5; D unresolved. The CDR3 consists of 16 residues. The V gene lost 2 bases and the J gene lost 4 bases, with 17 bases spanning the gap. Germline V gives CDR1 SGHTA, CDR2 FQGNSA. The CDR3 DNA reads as TGTGCCAGCAGCTTAAGTTGGCTAGGTGGGCGAGAGACCCAGTACTTC. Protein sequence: CASSLSWLGGRETQYF.

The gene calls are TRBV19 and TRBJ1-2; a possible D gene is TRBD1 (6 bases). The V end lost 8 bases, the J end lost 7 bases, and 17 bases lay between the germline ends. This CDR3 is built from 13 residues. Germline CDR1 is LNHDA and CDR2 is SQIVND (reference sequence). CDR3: CASDPGAETGYTF. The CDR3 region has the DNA TGTGCCAGTGATCCGGGGGCAGAGACTGGCTACACCTTC.

The CDR3 nucleotides read TGTGCCAGCAGCCGCCGTGGTGGCCAGCGAGAATACGAGCAGTACTTC. Its translation: CASSRRGGQREYEQYF. V and J are TRBV6-6 and TRBJ2-7; no clear D gene. V was trimmed by 6 bases and J by 4 bases, leaving 22 bases between them. The CDR3 spans 16 residues. The V gene's germline CDR1 is MNHNY and CDR2 SVGAGI (reference sequence).

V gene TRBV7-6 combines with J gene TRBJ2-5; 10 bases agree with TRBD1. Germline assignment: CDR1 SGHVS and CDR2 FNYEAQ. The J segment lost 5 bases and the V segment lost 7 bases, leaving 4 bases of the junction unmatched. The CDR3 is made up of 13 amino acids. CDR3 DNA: TGTGCCAGCACCGGGACAGGGGTCGAGACCCAGTACTTC. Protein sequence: CASTGTGVETQYF.

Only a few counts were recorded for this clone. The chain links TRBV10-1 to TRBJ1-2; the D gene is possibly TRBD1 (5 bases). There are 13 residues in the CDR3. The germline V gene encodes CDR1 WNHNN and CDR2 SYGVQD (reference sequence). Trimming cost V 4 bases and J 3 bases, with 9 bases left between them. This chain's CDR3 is CASSATGYYGYTF. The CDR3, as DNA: TGCGCCAGCAGTGCTACAGGATACTATGGCTACACCTTC.

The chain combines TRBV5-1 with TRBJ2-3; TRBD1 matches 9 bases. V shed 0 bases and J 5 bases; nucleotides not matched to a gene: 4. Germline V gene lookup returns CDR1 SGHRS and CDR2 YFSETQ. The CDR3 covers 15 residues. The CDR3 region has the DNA TGCGCCAGCAGCTTGGACAGGGGGCGGGGAGATACGCAGTATTTT. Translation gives CASSLDRGRGDTQYF.

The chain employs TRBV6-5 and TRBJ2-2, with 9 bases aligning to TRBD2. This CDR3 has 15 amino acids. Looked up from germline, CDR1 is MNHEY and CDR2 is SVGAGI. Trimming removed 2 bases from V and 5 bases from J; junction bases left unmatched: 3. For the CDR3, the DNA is TGTGCCAGCAGTTACAGACTAGCGGAAACCGGGGAGCTGTTTTTT. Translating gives CASSYRLAETGELFF.

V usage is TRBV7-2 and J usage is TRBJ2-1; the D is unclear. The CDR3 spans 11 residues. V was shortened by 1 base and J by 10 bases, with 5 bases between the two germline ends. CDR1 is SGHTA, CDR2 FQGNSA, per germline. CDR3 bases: TGTGCCAGCAGCTTAGAAGGGGAGCAGTTCTTC. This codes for CASSLEGEQFF.

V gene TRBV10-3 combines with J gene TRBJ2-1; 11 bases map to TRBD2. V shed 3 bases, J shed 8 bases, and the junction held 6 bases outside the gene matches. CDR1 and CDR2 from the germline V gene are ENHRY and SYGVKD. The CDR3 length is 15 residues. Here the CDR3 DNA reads TGTGCCATCAGTGACTCCAGGACTAGCGGGCATGAGCAGTTCTTC. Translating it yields CAISDSRTSGHEQFF.

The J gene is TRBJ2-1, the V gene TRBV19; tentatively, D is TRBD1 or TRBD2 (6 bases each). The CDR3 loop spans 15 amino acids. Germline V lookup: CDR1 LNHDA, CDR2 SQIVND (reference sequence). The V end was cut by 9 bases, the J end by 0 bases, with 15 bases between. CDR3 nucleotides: TGTGCCAGCGACACGGGGGCTAGCTCCTACAATGAGCAGTTCTTC. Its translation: CASDTGASSYNEQFF.